What follows are 16 T cell receptor beta chains derived from one specimen sequenced in a study of blood T cell repertoires in COVID-19. Sequencing was performed with immunoSEQ multiplex PCR; in TCRdb, only in-frame clones are kept and a portion is missing. Of over 150,000 clones listed, about 86% were seen once; the top ten hold over 6.5%. Material: PBMCs or T cells enriched from blood (not recorded which). These receptors were taken from a middle-aged man who had recovered from COVID-19.

This chain links TRBV6-4 with TRBJ2-6; no definite D call. Deletions cut 6 bases from V and 0 bases from J, with 9 bases between. Per germline, CDR1 MRHNA and CDR2 SNTAGT. This CDR3 spans 15 amino acids. CDR3 bases: TGTGCCAGCAGCCCCGCCAGCTCTGGGGCCAACGTCCTGACTTTC. Protein sequence: CASSPASSGANVLTF.

The CDR3 sequence: CASLGLLNTEAFF. CDR3 sequence (DNA): TGTGCCAGCCTAGGACTCTTGAACACTGAAGCTTTCTTT. The chain carries TRBV12-3 or TRBV12-4 and TRBJ1-1; D is undetermined. The length of the CDR3 is 13 residues. V lost 8 bases to trimming and J lost 0 bases, with 10 bases between them.

The chain joins TRBV5-1 to TRBJ1-1, with D perhaps TRBD1 (6 bases). The CDR3 covers 15 residues. Per germline, CDR1 SGHRS and CDR2 YFSETQ. Trimming stripped 4 bases from V and 4 bases from J, with 17 bases between. CDR3 nucleotides: TGCGCCAGCAGCCCCCATCAGGGGCTCGGCACTGAAGCTTTCTTT. Protein sequence: CASSPHQGLGTEAFF.

The CDR3 nucleotides read TGTGCCACCAGTGATTATCTTACAGATACGCAGTATTTT. Its translation: CATSDYLTDTQYF. This sequence joins TRBV24-1 and TRBJ2-3, with D uncertain. The CDR3 has 13 residues. From germline, CDR1 is KGHDR and CDR2 SFDVKD. V was pared by 2 bases and J by 3 bases, with 5 bases between.

This chain uses TRBV19 with TRBJ1-5; D is unresolved. Germline CDR1 is LNHDA and CDR2 is SQIVND (reference sequence). The CDR3 runs to 15 residues. Trimming pared 6 bases from V and 2 bases from J, leaving 14 bases between. This CDR3 reads CASSGLRRGNQPQHF. Here the CDR3 DNA reads TGTGCCAGTAGCGGACTACGACGTGGCAATCAGCCCCAGCATTTT. The variable domain in full, with the rest retrieved from reference TRBV19 and TRBJ1-5, is DGGITQSPKYLFRKEGQNVTLSCEQNLNHDAMYWYRQDPGQGLRLIYYSQIVNDFQKGDIAEGYSVSREKKESFPLTVTSAQKNPTAFYLCASSGLRRGNQPQHFGDGTRLSIL.

The J gene is TRBJ1-1, the V gene TRBV7-9; TRBD1 agrees at 7 bases. V gave up 2 bases and J gave up 2 bases; unmatched junction bases: 5. CDR1 is SEHNR and CDR2 is FQNEAQ in the germline V gene (reference sequence). The CDR3 is made up of 15 amino acids. In DNA, the CDR3 is TGTGCCAGCAGCTTATTGGCAGGGGGTAACACTGAAGCTTTCTTT. It yields the protein CASSLLAGGNTEAFF. The complete variable domain, with remaining parts taken from reference TRBV7-9 and TRBJ1-1, reads DTGVSQNPRHKITKRGQNVTFRCDPISEHNRLYWYRQTLGQGPEFLTYFQNEAQLEKSRLLSDRFSAERPKGSFSTLEIQRTEQGDSAMYLCASSLLAGGNTEAFFGQGTRLTVV.

The table lists this clone with a few counts. This chain connects TRBV6-5 to TRBJ2-7, with 8 bases identical to TRBD1. V lost 7 bases to trimming and J lost 8 bases; unmatched junction nucleotides: 13. The CDR3 totals 14 residues. Germline CDR1 MNHEY, CDR2 SVGAGI. CDR3 in amino acids: CASIRDRQPIKQYF. The CDR3 DNA sequence: TGTGCCAGCATTAGGGACAGGCAACCAATAAAGCAGTACTTC.

The genes are TRBV30 and TRBJ1-1; 7 positions agree with TRBD1. The ends lost 3 bases at V and 0 bases at J; junction bases unmatched: 1. The CDR3 totals 13 residues. CDR1 and CDR2 (germline): GTSNPN, SVGIG (reference sequence). The CDR3 here is CAWRGTVNTEAFF. The CDR3, as DNA: TGTGCCTGGAGGGGGACAGTGAACACTGAAGCTTTCTTT. Full variable domain (missing parts from reference TRBV30 and TRBJ1-1): SQTIHQWPATLVQPVGSPLSLECTVEGTSNPNLYWYRQAAGRGLQLLFYSVGIGQISSEVPQNLSASRPQDRQFILSSKKLLLSDSGFYLCAWRGTVNTEAFFGQGTRLTVV.

The gene calls are TRBV3-1 (or the pseudogene TRBV3-2) and TRBJ1-4; 9 bases agree with TRBD1. Losses at the gene ends were 4 bases for V and 6 bases for J; bases not matched to a gene: 3. Per the germline V gene, CDR1 is LGHDT and CDR2 is YNNKEL (reference sequence). This CDR3 spans 14 amino acids. CDR3 in DNA: TGTGCCAGCAGCCCGGGACAGGGTCATGAAAAACTGTTTTTT. Protein product: CASSPGQGHEKLFF.

This clone turned up a few times. The chain joins TRBV4-1 to TRBJ2-2, with 7 nucleotides matching TRBD1. This CDR3 region has 16 residues. CDR1 and CDR2 from the germline V gene are MGHRA and YSYEKL. Trimming removed 4 bases from V and 1 base from J; junction bases left unmatched: 6. In nucleotides, the CDR3 is TGCGCCAGCAGCCTAACAGGGGCCCTGAACACCGGGGAGCTGTTTTTT. Translating gives CASSLTGALNTGELFF.

This chain joins TRBV4-1 and TRBJ1-1; 9 bases are a match to TRBD1. The CDR3 spans 18 residues. J gave up 1 base and V 4 bases, and 13 bases lay outside the gene matches. Germline CDR1 MGHRA, CDR2 YSYEKL. The CDR3 DNA follows: TGCGCCAGCAGCCCGCGCCCAACTAGACAGGGGGGGAACACTGAAGCTTTCTTT. Amino acid sequence: CASSPRPTRQGGNTEAFF.

The chain is built from TRBV3-1 (or the pseudogene TRBV3-2) and TRBJ1-2; the D is unclear. Germline-derived CDR1 and CDR2 are LGHDT and YNNKEL (reference sequence). This CDR3 is 12 amino acids long. Trimming shortened V by 4 bases and J by 1 base, and 4 bases separated the two germline ends. The CDR3 DNA is TGTGCCAGCAGCCCCGGTAACTATGGCTACACCTTC. Protein: CASSPGNYGYTF.

The chain joins TRBV15 to TRBJ1-2; 7 nucleotides line up with TRBD1. This CDR3 is 21 amino acids long. Per germline, CDR1 LNHNV and CDR2 YYDKDF (reference sequence). V lost 1 base to trimming and J lost 3 bases; unmatched junction nucleotides: 23. This CDR3 is CATSRAASIQGLQGLDYGYTF. CDR3 bases: TGTGCCACCAGCAGAGCCGCCTCTATACAGGGGCTCCAAGGGCTCGACTATGGCTACACCTTC.

V and J are TRBV11-3 and TRBJ2-5, with 9 bases lining up with TRBD2. V gave up 2 bases and J gave up 4 bases; unmatched junction bases: 5. This CDR3 contains 15 residues. CDR1 is SGHNT and CDR2 is YENEEA in the germline V gene. For the CDR3, the DNA is TGTGCCAGCAGCTTACGCGGGGGGGTAGGAGAGACCCAGTACTTC. This gives the protein CASSLRGGVGETQYF.

This chain connects TRBV9 to TRBJ1-3; D perhaps matches TRBD1 (5 bases). Germline V lookup: CDR1 SGDLS, CDR2 YYNGEE. V dropped 4 bases and J dropped 1 base, with 15 bases sitting between them. CDR3 length equals 16 residues. CDR3 loop: CASSPLEGTSGNTIYF. Here the CDR3 DNA reads TGTGCCAGCAGCCCTCTCGAGGGGACTTCTGGAAACACCATATATTTT.

This sequence joins TRBV27 and TRBJ1-1; D remains unclear. The CDR3 loop spans 14 amino acids. With 2 bases removed from V and 1 base from J, the gap between germline ends came to 8 bases. Germline CDR1 reads MNHEY; CDR2 reads SMNVEV (reference sequence). For the CDR3, the DNA is TGTGCCAGCAGTTTAGCGGGCACGAACACTGAAGCTTTCTTT. Amino acid sequence: CASSLAGTNTEAFF.